This TCR beta chain was retrieved from a study of T cell changes during pregnancy in multiple sclerosis. The CDR3 has 13 residues. Looked up from germline, CDR1 is SGHRS and CDR2 is YFSETQ. The germline V and J ends were trimmed by 7 bases and 0 bases, with 11 bases remaining between them. This clone has just a few counts. The assay was immunoSEQ multiplex PCR, and TCRdb's table has in-frame clones only and misses some. Of approximately 49,000 clones in the sample, 85% to 90% were seen once. The input for sequencing was peripheral blood, taken after pregnancy. The chain carries TRBV5-1 and TRBJ2-7; D unclear. The sequence came from a female donor in good health, enrolled as a control in a pregnancy study. The CDR3 here is CASSPRSSYEQYF. The DNA for the CDR3 is TGCGCCAGCTCCCCCCGTAGCTCCTACGAGCAGTACTTC.